These T cell receptor beta chains were read from a single sample in a study of Graves' ophthalmopathy and Graves' hyperthyroidism. TCRdb processed the multiplex PCR reads anew with MiXCR; each CDR3 protein has one entry. The repertoire consists of hundreds of thousands of distinct CDR3 sequences, with roughly 20% occurring once and the leading ten covering approximately 6.9%. The sample was peripheral blood. The receptors come from a woman in her late teens or twenties with stable Graves' hyperthyroidism. Some clones in this sample may be carry-over from other donors' samples. The CDR3 runs from the conserved cysteine through the conserved F or W. Fields, in order: V gene, D gene, J gene, clone size, CDR3 protein, CDR3 DNA. The D gene is left open where the match is weak. Clone size is given for some rows only: seen once, a few or many times, or a class if the clone is expanded.

>TRBV6-2/TRBV6-3|TRBD1|TRBJ1-1|many
CASIRQGRFDTEAFF
TGTGCCAGCATTCGACAGGGACGTTTCGACACTGAAGCTTTCTTT
>TRBV7-9|.|TRBJ1-1|many
CAHRYLNTEAFF
TGTGCCCACAGGTACCTAAACACTGAAGCTTTCTTT
>TRBV5-5|.|TRBJ1-5|few
CASSLAAYGVIQPQHF
TGTGCCAGCAGCTTGGCCGCGTATGGGGTGATTCAGCCCCAGCATTTT
>TRBV6-1|.|TRBJ2-7|.
CASRPLTGSSEHYF
TGTGCCAGCAGACCCCTGACAGGATCGTCCGAGCATTACTTC
>TRBV27|.|TRBJ2-7|.
CASSLSPPSSYEQYF
TGTGCCAGCAGTTTATCACCCCCGAGCTCCTACGAGCAGTACTTC
>TRBV19|TRBD1|TRBJ1-5|many
CASSRDRVQPQHF
TGTGCCAGTAGTAGGGACAGGGTACAGCCCCAGCATTTT
>TRBV20-1|.|TRBJ2-5|many
CSAINSAGSGETQYF
TGCAGTGCTATCAACTCGGCGGGATCGGGAGAGACCCAGTACTTC
>TRBV6-5|.|TRBJ1-2|.
CASSYAGWDNYGYTF
TGTGCCAGCAGTTACGCAGGGTGGGATAACTATGGCTACACCTTC
>TRBV5-6|.|TRBJ1-1|once
CASSLRGFNTIVTEAFF
TGTGCCAGCAGCTTGCGAGGGTTCAATACGATAGTCACTGAAGCTTTCTTT
>TRBV4-1|.|TRBJ1-2|many
CASSQGVYNGYTF
TGCGCCAGCAGCCAAGGGGTGTATAATGGCTACACCTTC
>TRBV5-1|.|TRBJ2-7|.
CASSLASFFRGRSFYEQYF
TGCGCCAGCAGCTTGGCCTCGTTCTTTAGAGGCAGGAGCTTCTACGAGCAGTACTTC
>TRBV27|.|TRBJ2-7|many
CASSLTGRTPGEQYF
TGTGCCAGCAGTTTGACCGGCCGGACCCCGGGGGAGCAGTACTTC
>TRBV6-5|TRBD1|TRBJ2-5|.
CASSSRRTGGPETQYF
TGTGCCAGCAGTTCCCGCAGGACAGGGGGCCCAGAGACCCAGTACTTC
>TRBV6-1|.|TRBJ1-1|many
CASSPGGIRAFF
TGTGCCAGCAGTCCCGGGGGCATCCGGGCTTTCTTT
>TRBV9|.|TRBJ2-7|.
CASSVGDRTYEQYF
TGTGCCAGCAGCGTAGGGGACCGAACCTACGAGCAGTACTTC
>TRBV27|.|TRBJ2-5|many
CASSNEGPQETQYF
TGTGCCAGCAGCAACGAGGGACCGCAAGAGACCCAGTACTTC
>TRBV12-3/TRBV12-4|TRBD1|TRBJ1-1|many
CASSLPGGPEAFF
TGTGCCAGCAGTCTTCCAGGGGGCCCTGAAGCTTTCTTT
>TRBV4-2|.|TRBJ2-7|.
CASSQGPGQNYEQYF
TGTGCCAGCAGCCAAGGGCCAGGCCAAAACTACGAGCAGTACTTC
>TRBV12-3/TRBV12-4|.|TRBJ1-1|many
CASSEQGTGEAFF
TGTGCCAGCAGCGAACAGGGAACGGGTGAAGCTTTCTTT
>TRBV5-1|.|TRBJ1-2|many
CASSLVQGSYGYTF
TGCGCCAGCAGCTTGGTACAGGGCAGCTATGGCTACACCTTC
>TRBV13|TRBD1|TRBJ1-1|.
CASSKSRTGKAFF
TGTGCCAGCAGCAAATCCCGGACAGGGAAGGCTTTCTTT
>TRBV28|.|TRBJ1-6|.
CASSTQGLNSPLHF
TGTGCCAGCAGTACTCAGGGGCTCAATTCACCCCTCCACTTT
>TRBV28|TRBD1|TRBJ2-7|.
CASSYTGGTEQYF
TGTGCCAGCAGTTACACAGGGGGCACCGAGCAGTACTTC
>TRBV5-1|.|TRBJ2-5|few
CASSLGRMETQYF
TGCGCCAGCAGCTTAGGGAGGATGGAGACCCAGTACTTC
>TRBV6-1|.|TRBJ1-1|many
CATRTPLERRTEAFF
TGTGCCACCCGAACCCCATTGGAGCGCCGCACTGAAGCTTTCTTT
>TRBV27|TRBD1|TRBJ1-6|many
CASSAAGGRSPLHF
TGTGCCAGCAGCGCAGCAGGGGGCAGGTCACCCCTCCACTTT
>TRBV6-1|TRBD2|TRBJ2-1|.
CASSPRASGRATEQFF
TGTGCCAGCAGTCCACGAGCTAGCGGGAGGGCCACTGAGCAGTTCTTC
>TRBV12-3/TRBV12-4|.|TRBJ2-5|many
CASSTPLRGWTEETQYF
TGTGCCAGCAGTACTCCCCTTCGGGGGTGGACTGAAGAGACCCAGTACTTC
>TRBV5-1|.|TRBJ2-5|.
CASSADQETQYF
TGCGCCAGCAGCGCCGACCAAGAGACCCAGTACTTC
>TRBV29-1|.|TRBJ2-7|.
CSVVGGGYEQYF
TGCAGCGTTGTTGGGGGTGGCTACGAGCAGTACTTC
>TRBV29-1|.|TRBJ2-7|.
CSVEVGGTYEQYF
TGCAGCGTTGAGGTAGGGGGGACCTACGAGCAGTACTTC
>TRBV12-3/TRBV12-4|TRBD2|TRBJ2-2|many
CASSLGTSGTGELFF
TGTGCCAGCAGTCTCGGGACTAGCGGCACCGGGGAGCTGTTTTTT
>TRBV30|.|TRBJ1-2|many
CAFQSIFYGYTF
TGTGCCTTTCAATCCATATTCTATGGCTACACCTTC
>TRBV6-1|TRBD1|TRBJ1-5|many
CASWTGGQPQHF
TGTGCCAGCTGGACAGGGGGTCAGCCCCAGCATTTT
>TRBV11-2|.|TRBJ1-6|.
CASSPRPGGSSYNSPLHF
TGTGCCAGCAGCCCTCGACCTGGGGGGAGCTCCTATAATTCACCCCTCCACTTT
>TRBV2|TRBD1|TRBJ1-5|many
CASSPFLRDRGSQPQHF
TGTGCCAGCAGTCCTTTCCTCCGGGACAGGGGCTCTCAGCCCCAGCATTTT
>TRBV15|.|TRBJ1-5|.
CATSKGQGPNQPQHF
TGTGCCACCAGCAAAGGGCAGGGCCCGAATCAGCCCCAGCATTTT
>TRBV6-1|.|TRBJ1-2|.
CASTPSGGGYGYTF
TGTGCCAGCACCCCATCGGGGGGCGGCTATGGCTACACCTTC
>TRBV20-1|.|TRBJ2-7|many
CSARHSGTLSYEQYF
TGCAGTGCTAGACACTCAGGGACATTGAGCTACGAGCAGTACTTC
>TRBV13|.|TRBJ2-5|.
CASSHLGPGETQYF
TGTGCCAGCAGCCACCTAGGCCCGGGGGAGACCCAGTACTTC
>TRBV3-1|TRBD1|TRBJ1-3|once
CASSQVFRGTGGNTIYF
TGTGCCAGCAGCCAAGTGTTTCGCGGGACAGGGGGAAACACCATATATTTT
>TRBV29-1|TRBD1|TRBJ2-7|.
CSVGETGAGEQYF
TGCAGCGTCGGAGAGACAGGGGCGGGAGAGCAGTACTTC
>TRBV2|.|TRBJ1-1|many
CASSLDSRNTEAFF
TGTGCCAGCAGTCTTGACAGCAGGAACACTGAAGCTTTCTTT
>TRBV27|.|TRBJ1-3|many
CASSLGLVSGNTIYF
TGTGCCAGCAGTTTAGGCCTAGTCTCTGGAAACACCATATATTTT
>TRBV28|.|TRBJ2-5|.
CASSLTGGGYRRETQYF
TGTGCCAGCAGTTTAACTGGAGGGGGGTACAGGCGGGAGACCCAGTACTTC